The entry that follows covers one T cell receptor (beta chain) sequence. Its specificity is not known. The CDR3 is made up of 15 amino acids. The J segment lost 5 bases and the V segment lost 3 bases, leaving 6 bases of the junction unmatched. The germline gives CDR1 SGHNT, CDR2 YYREEE (reference sequence). These data are taken from a study of T cell responses to AZD1222 COVID-19 vaccine. Sequenced by immunoSEQ multiplex PCR; TCRdb stores in-frame clones only, minus some. The sample holds 250,000 to 300,000 clones, 94% seen once. Regarding the study as a whole: Vaccination with two AZD1222 doses was followed by a rise in Spike-specific TCR breadth and depth. Unmutated variant regions reportedly attract nearly half of all spike-specific TCRs. Donors in the cohort were predominantly white British and more often female, and clonal diversity was possibly underestimated. Repertoires were collected only later (after the peak T cell response had occurred).

Sequencing used peripheral blood, obtained 28 days after the second AZD1222 dose. This TCR derives from an adult who received the AZD1222 COVID-19 vaccine. The chain couples TRBV5-4 to TRBJ2-1, with 9 bases fitting TRBD1. The CDR3 nucleotides read TGTGCCAGCAGCTCCTTCGGGACAGGGAACAATGAGCAGTTCTTC. Its translation: CASSSFGTGNNEQFF.